This T cell receptor (beta chain) was sequenced for a study of T cell repertoires in cytomegalovirus infection. In the study overall: Both CMV infection and a matching HLA type were indicated by public TCR beta signatures. Study-wide results and limits: Summed public TCR beta family frequency identified CMV carriers bearing the relevant HLA.

Remarks on this clonotype: Its matching antigen is unknown.

There are 16 residues in the CDR3. V shed 5 bases and J 4 bases; nucleotides not matched to a gene: 10. CDR1 is SGHVS, CDR2 FQNEAQ, per germline. Each CDR3 protein gets one entry after TCRdb re-called the reads with MiXCR. This table has just under 550,000 distinct CDR3 sequences, less than 30% appearing once. Sequences were obtained from PBMCs. The V call is TRBV7-8, the J call TRBJ2-2; 7 nucleotides line up with TRBD2. The sequence derives from a human donor in good health (CMV status not recorded). Some clones in this sample may be carry-over from other donors' samples. For the CDR3, the DNA is TGTGCCAGCAGCCCCGGGACTACCCGTAGCACCGGGGAGCTGTTTTTT. Protein sequence: CASSPGTTRSTGELFF.